A single sample is the source of the 25 T cell receptor beta chains below, sequenced in a study of blood T cell repertoires in COVID-19. Profiled with immunoSEQ multiplex PCR; TCRdb holds only in-frame clones, not every one. The table has 200,000 to 250,000 clones, roughly 85% seen once. Sequences were obtained from peripheral blood. These receptors came from a woman under 30 who had recovered from COVID-19.

V usage is TRBV19 and J usage is TRBJ1-1; 11 nucleotides agree with TRBD1. Per germline, CDR1 LNHDA and CDR2 SQIVND (reference sequence). The trim removed 6 bases at V and 1 base at J, leaving 4 bases unmatched. The CDR3 runs 15 residues. The CDR3 coding sequence is TGTGCCAGTAGCTGGACAGGGGGCTCGAACACTGAAGCTTTCTTT. It specifies CASSWTGGSNTEAFF.

The V call is TRBV3-1 (or the pseudogene TRBV3-2), the J call TRBJ1-2; D remains ambiguous. The CDR3 loop spans 13 amino acids. Germline V gene data show CDR1 as LGHDT and CDR2 as YNNKEL (reference sequence). V dropped 0 bases and J dropped 5 bases, with 7 bases sitting between them. The CDR3 region is CASSQDPRYGYTF. The DNA for the CDR3 is TGTGCCAGCAGCCAAGATCCCAGGTATGGCTACACCTTC.

The CDR3 sequence is CSVANPVGVGTEAFF. The CDR3 coding sequence is TGCAGCGTTGCAAACCCCGTCGGGGTGGGCACTGAAGCTTTCTTT. The V and J genes are TRBV29-1 and TRBJ1-1; D uncertain. Trimming took off 4 bases at V and 4 bases at J, with 19 bases between the two ends. This CDR3 is 15 amino acids long. CDR1 SQVTM and CDR2 ANQGSEA come from the germline V gene. Complete variable domain (other parts from reference TRBV29-1 and TRBJ1-1): SAVISQKPSRDICQRGTSLTIQCQVDSQVTMMFWYRQQPGQSLTLIATANQGSEATYESGFVIDKFPISRPNLTFSTLTVSNMSPEDSSIYLCSVANPVGVGTEAFFGQGTRLTVV.

The rearrangement links TRBV4-1 to TRBJ2-1, with D perhaps matching TRBD1 (5 bases). This CDR3 contains 14 residues. The germline V gene encodes CDR1 MGHRA and CDR2 YSYEKL. The V and J ends lost 3 bases and 11 bases respectively, with 17 bases between them. CDR3 sequence reads: CASSQQELQDQQFF. DNA of the CDR3: TGCGCCAGCAGCCAGCAAGAATTACAGGACCAGCAGTTCTTC.

The chain joins TRBV19 to TRBJ2-1, with no clear D. The CDR3 sequence is 14 residues long. Deletions cut 3 bases from V and 5 bases from J, with 11 bases between. Germline values: CDR1 LNHDA, CDR2 SQIVND (reference sequence). The DNA for the CDR3 is TGTGCCAGTAGTATTGTGGGCAGGAACAATGAGCAGTTCTTC. This gives the protein CASSIVGRNNEQFF.

This clone appeared once. The J gene is TRBJ1-2, the V gene TRBV27; perhaps TRBD1 as D (5 bases). CDR3 length: 13 residues. CDR1 and CDR2 from the germline V gene are MNHEY and SMNVEV (reference sequence). V was shortened by 4 bases and J by 3 bases, with 9 bases between the two germline ends. The CDR3 bases are TGTGCCAGCAGTTCGGACATTTACTATGGCTACACCTTC. This sequence encodes CASSSDIYYGYTF.

CDR3 amino acids: CATSSEGTYNEQFF. The CDR3 DNA reads TGTGCCACCTCCTCCGAGGGAACCTACAATGAGCAGTTCTTC. This chain joins TRBV10-3 and TRBJ2-1, with a possible D match to TRBD2 (5 bases). This CDR3 is 14 amino acids long. V was trimmed by 10 bases and J by 2 bases, leaving 15 bases between them. Looked up from germline, CDR1 is ENHRY and CDR2 is SYGVKD.

The chain couples TRBV12-5 to TRBJ2-3; D might be TRBD2 (5 bases). The CDR3 length is 14 residues. V was cut by 5 bases and J by 2 bases, with 11 bases left in between. CDR1 is LGHNT and CDR2 is FRNRAP in the germline V gene. Written as DNA, the CDR3 is TGTGCTAGTGGTGGGCTAGCCCCCACAGATACGCAGTATTTT. Its protein is CASGGLAPTDTQYF.

The chain is built from TRBV25-1 and TRBJ1-1; D is perhaps TRBD1 (6 bases). Trimming left V 3 bases short and J 0 bases short, with 11 bases between. The germline V gene encodes CDR1 MGHDK and CDR2 SYGVNS. CDR3 length equals 15 residues. CDR3 DNA sequence: TGTGCCAGCAGTGAGCGACAGGTCTTGAACACTGAAGCTTTCTTT. Amino acids: CASSERQVLNTEAFF.

The genes are TRBV6-2 or TRBV6-3 and TRBJ1-2; 10 positions agree with TRBD1. With 5 bases clipped from V and 6 bases from J, the junction kept 9 bases outside the gene matches. The CDR3 extends over 15 amino acids. The germline CDR1 and CDR2 sequences are MNHEY and SVGEGT. The DNA of the CDR3 is TGTGCCAGCAGTCATAGACAGGGGGCGGTCGATGGCTACACCTTC. Protein product: CASSHRQGAVDGYTF.

The V call is TRBV4-3, the J call TRBJ1-2, with D perhaps TRBD1 (5 bases). CDR3 size: 16 residues. Germline V gene lookup returns CDR1 LGHNA and CDR2 YSLEER. The V gene lost 0 bases and the J gene lost 4 bases, with 15 bases spanning the gap. The CDR3 loop is CASSQERRGRLYGYTF. The CDR3 region has the DNA TGCGCCAGCAGCCAAGAACGGAGGGGACGACTCTATGGCTACACCTTC.

This chain uses TRBV5-1 with TRBJ2-1; 10 bases are shared with TRBD2. The CDR3 covers 16 residues. Germline-derived CDR1 and CDR2 are SGHRS and YFSETQ. V gave up 4 bases and J gave up 0 bases; unmatched junction bases: 4. The CDR3 coding sequence is TGCGCCAGCAGCCTACTAGCGGGGAGCTCCTACAATGAGCAGTTCTTC. It codes for CASSLLAGSSYNEQFF. Full variable domain (outside the CDR3, taken from reference TRBV5-1 and TRBJ2-1): KAGVTQTPRYLIKTRGQQVTLSCSPISGHRSVSWYQQTPGQGLQFLFEYFSETQRNKGNFPGRFSGRQFSNSRSEMNVSTLELGDSALYLCASSLLAGSSYNEQFFGPGTRLTVL.

V and J are TRBV19 and TRBJ1-6, with D maybe TRBD1 (6 bases). Trimming stripped 5 bases from V and 5 bases from J, with 22 bases between. Germline V gives CDR1 LNHDA, CDR2 SQIVND (reference sequence). This CDR3 has 18 residues. CDR3 protein: CASSATGMGRLDNSPLHF. In DNA form, the CDR3 reads TGTGCCAGTAGTGCGACAGGTATGGGGAGATTGGATAATTCACCCCTCCACTTT.

The chain is built from TRBV4-3 and TRBJ2-7, with 13 bases identical to TRBD2. The junction had 1 base not matched to a gene; V was cut back by 3 bases and J by 2 bases. The CDR3 loop spans 15 amino acids. CDR1 is LGHNA, CDR2 YSLEER, per germline. CDR3 nucleotide sequence: TGCGCCAGCAGCCACGGGACTAGCGGGACCTACGAGCAGTACTTC. It yields the protein CASSHGTSGTYEQYF.

The J gene is TRBJ1-4, the V gene TRBV6-1; 7 nucleotides line up with TRBD1. With 3 bases clipped from V and 8 bases from J, the junction kept 6 bases outside the gene matches. CDR3 length: 14 amino acids. The germline V gene has CDR1 MNHNS and CDR2 SASEGT. The CDR3 DNA is TGTGCCAGCAGTGAGCCCAGGGGGGCCGAAAAACTGTTTTTT. Its protein product is CASSEPRGAEKLFF.

This sequence joins TRBV18 and TRBJ2-1; TRBD2 aligns across 8 bases. The length of the CDR3 is 15 residues. The germline gives CDR1 KGHSH, CDR2 LQKENI. The junction had 4 bases not matched to a gene; V was cut back by 2 bases and J by 4 bases. CDR3 region: CASSPTGLAYNEQFF. The CDR3 DNA reads TGTGCCAGCTCACCAACCGGACTAGCATACAATGAGCAGTTCTTC.

CDR3: CASSKSDRAFASNYGYTF. CDR3 sequence (DNA): TGTGCCAGCAGCAAATCCGACAGGGCATTCGCATCCAACTATGGCTACACCTTC. The chain combines TRBV7-9 with TRBJ1-2; 7 bases map to TRBD1. The CDR3 spans 18 residues. Trimming at V came to 5 bases and at J to 2 bases, leaving 17 bases not matched to a gene. The V gene's germline CDR1 is SEHNR and CDR2 FQNEAQ (reference sequence). The entire variable domain, with the rest obtained from reference TRBV7-9 and TRBJ1-2, is as follows: DTGVSQNPRHKITKRGQNVTFRCDPISEHNRLYWYRQTLGQGPEFLTYFQNEAQLEKSRLLSDRFSAERPKGSFSTLEIQRTEQGDSAMYLCASSKSDRAFASNYGYTFGSGTRLTVV.

The V call is TRBV29-1, the J call TRBJ2-7; TRBD1 matches 8 bases. After removal of 6 bases from V and 1 base from J, the junction contained 11 bases not matched to a gene. This CDR3 region has 15 residues. Germline values: CDR1 SQVTM, CDR2 ANQGSEA. The CDR3 here is CSVALGQGGSYEQYF. The CDR3 coding sequence is TGCAGCGTGGCCCTTGGACAGGGTGGATCCTACGAGCAGTACTTC.

This chain uses TRBV20-1 with TRBJ1-2; TRBD1 matches at 10 bases. The CDR3 loop spans 16 amino acids. From germline, CDR1 is DFQATT and CDR2 SNEGSKA (reference sequence). The V and J ends lost 3 bases and 3 bases, in that order; junction bases with no gene match: 10. The CDR3 protein is CSASGRLGQGHYGYTF. The CDR3 DNA reads as TGCAGTGCTAGTGGTCGCTTGGGACAGGGGCACTATGGCTACACCTTC.

The genes are TRBV11-2 and TRBJ1-2, with no clear D. Germline V lookup: CDR1 SGHAT, CDR2 FQNNGV. The CDR3 covers 10 residues. Trimming took off 4 bases at V and 7 bases at J, with 4 bases between the two ends. CDR3 sequence: CASSSGGYTF. The CDR3 coding sequence is TGTGCCAGCAGCTCCGGTGGCTACACCTTC.

V gene TRBV25-1 combines with J gene TRBJ2-1, with 8 bases matching TRBD1. This CDR3 contains 17 residues. V was pared by 6 bases and J by 2 bases, with 12 bases of the junction left unmatched. CDR1 MGHDK and CDR2 SYGVNS come from the germline V gene. The CDR3 nucleotides read TGTGCCAGCAGAGCCCACAGGGGGGACGGCGCCTACAATGAGCAGTTCTTC. This sequence encodes CASRAHRGDGAYNEQFF.

The V gene is TRBV4-2, the J gene TRBJ1-1; TRBD1 matches at 9 bases. The CDR3 has 15 residues. The V gene end was trimmed by 2 bases and the J gene end by 3 bases; junction bases not matched to a gene: 4. Germline V lookup: CDR1 LGHNA, CDR2 YNFKEQ. DNA for the CDR3: TGTGCCAGCAGCCAAAAGGGACAGGGTCACACTGAAGCTTTCTTT. Translating gives CASSQKGQGHTEAFF.

There are many counts of this clone. This sequence joins TRBV2 and TRBJ2-1, with unresolved D. The CDR3 runs 14 residues. Trimming took off 2 bases at V and 6 bases at J, with 11 bases between the two ends. Germline values: CDR1 SNHLY, CDR2 FYNNEI. The CDR3 DNA reads as TGTGCCAGCAGTGAATGGCATCAGATCAATGAGCAGTTCTTC. Amino acid sequence: CASSEWHQINEQFF.

V usage is TRBV2 and J usage is TRBJ2-3; 9 positions agree with TRBD2. V was pared by 3 bases and J by 2 bases, with 12 bases of the junction left unmatched. In germline, CDR1 is SNHLY, CDR2 FYNNEI. This CDR3 region has 18 residues. The CDR3: CASSDGSVAGAHTDTQYF. CDR3 nucleotides: TGTGCCAGCAGTGACGGGTCTGTAGCGGGGGCCCACACAGATACGCAGTATTTT.

The J gene is TRBJ2-7, the V gene TRBV7-9, with D possibly matching TRBD1 (5 bases). There are 12 residues in the CDR3. The V end was cut by 7 bases, the J end by 4 bases, with 11 bases between. Per germline, CDR1 SEHNR and CDR2 FQNEAQ (reference sequence). The chain's CDR3 is CASTLGAYEQYF. In DNA form, the CDR3 reads TGTGCCAGCACCCTTGGGGCTTACGAGCAGTACTTC.